The text below deals with one T cell receptor (beta chain). The sample comes from a study of CD8 T cells in Susac syndrome. The CDR3 spans 14 residues. The V end was cut by 5 bases, the J end by 8 bases, with 16 bases between. Germline CDR1 is MNHEY and CDR2 is SMNVEV (reference sequence). Sequencing of TCR beta was performed on blood CD8+ T cells and on blood CD4+ T cells. Negative isolation yielded CD4+ and CD8+ T cells, and FACS enriched TEMRA cells. With random hexamers, 0.5 to 1 ug RNA was reverse transcribed. immunoSEQ multiplex PCR amplified TCR beta CDR3 across 54 Vbeta, 13 Jbeta. TCRdb re-analysed the immunoSEQ multiplex PCR reads in MiXCR, keeping a single row per CDR3 protein. This table holds some 150,000 distinct CDR3 sequences, around 94% found once.

The sequencing sample was made of CD8+ T cells from PBMCs. This TCR came from a human donor in good health. V gene TRBV27 combines with J gene TRBJ2-1; D is tentatively TRBD1 or TRBD2 (5 bases each). As DNA, the CDR3 is TGTGCCAGCAGTCGGGGACGCCGGAGTGATGAGCAGTTCTTC. Its translation: CASSRGRRSDEQFF.